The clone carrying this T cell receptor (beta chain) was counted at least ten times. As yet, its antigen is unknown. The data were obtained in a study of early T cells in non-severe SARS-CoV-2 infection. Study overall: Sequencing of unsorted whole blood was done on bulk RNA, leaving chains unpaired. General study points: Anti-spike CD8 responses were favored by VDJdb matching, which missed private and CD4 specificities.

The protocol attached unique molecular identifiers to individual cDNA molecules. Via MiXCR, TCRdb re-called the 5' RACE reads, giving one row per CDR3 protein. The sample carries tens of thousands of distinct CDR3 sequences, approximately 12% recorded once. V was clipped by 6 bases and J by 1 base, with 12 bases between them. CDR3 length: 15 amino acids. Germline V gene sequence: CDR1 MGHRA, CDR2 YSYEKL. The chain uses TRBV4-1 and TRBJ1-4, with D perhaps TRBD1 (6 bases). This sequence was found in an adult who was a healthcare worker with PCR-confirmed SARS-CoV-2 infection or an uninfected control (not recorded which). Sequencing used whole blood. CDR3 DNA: TGCGCCAGCAGGGGGGAGGACAGAACTAATGAAAAACTGTTTTTT. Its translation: CASRGEDRTNEKLFF.